A selection of T cell receptor beta chains follows, all from one sample in a study of blood T cell repertoires in COVID-19. Profiling relied on immunoSEQ multiplex PCR, and the TCRdb table lists in-frame clones only, not all of them. The top ten hold about 10% of the sample, which has 350,000 or so clones, around 87% seen once. The material sequenced was peripheral blood. The source of these receptors is a woman aged 25 to 39 with COVID-19, enrolled during active disease. The CDR3 runs from the conserved cysteine through the conserved F or W. D genes are given only for firm matches. The size entry is marked missing in some rows and otherwise reads once, few, many or a size class.

clone size,D gene,J gene,V gene,CDR3 DNA,CDR3 protein
-,TRBD2,TRBJ2-1,TRBV24-1,TGTGCCACCAGTGACTCAGCCGGGACTAGCGGCAATGAGCAGTTCTTC,CATSDSAGTSGNEQFF
-,-,TRBJ2-1,TRBV25-1,TGTGCCAGCGGCAGGGTCGGCGAGCAGTTCTTC,CASGRVGEQFF
-,-,TRBJ2-3,TRBV18,TGTGCCAGCTCACCGTCAGCGATTAGCACAGATACGCAGTATTTT,CASSPSAISTDTQYF
-,-,TRBJ1-1,TRBV27,TGTGCCAGCAGTTTAACGGGGAACACTGAAGCTTTCTTT,CASSLTGNTEAFF
few,-,TRBJ2-2,TRBV24-1,TGTGCCACCAGTGATTTGCCTCCGGCGAACACCGGGGAGCTGTTTTTT,CATSDLPPANTGELFF
-,TRBD2,TRBJ2-7,TRBV27,TGTGCCAGCAGTTTACTAGCGGGAGGCATTCGCGAGCAGTACTTC,CASSLLAGGIREQYF
once,TRBD2,TRBJ2-5,TRBV6-5,TGTGCCAGCAGTTACTCGCTAGCGGGAAGGGAGACCCAGTACTTC,CASSYSLAGRETQYF
-,TRBD2,TRBJ2-5,TRBV18,TGTGCCAGCTCACCAATTCGGACTAGCGGGCATAACCAAGAGACCCAGTACTTC,CASSPIRTSGHNQETQYF
-,-,TRBJ2-3,TRBV2,TGTGCCAGCAGTACCTTGCCGGTAGTCACAGATACGCAGTATTTT,CASSTLPVVTDTQYF
-,TRBD2,TRBJ2-7,TRBV5-6,TGTGCCAGCAGCTCCCTCGCGGGAGAGGAGTACGAGCAGTACTTC,CASSSLAGEEYEQYF
-,TRBD1,TRBJ1-1,TRBV5-4,TGTGCCAGCAGCTTGGATTCGGGATCAGGGGGATTT,CASSLDSGSGGF
-,TRBD2,TRBJ2-1,TRBV24-1,TGTGCCACCAGTGAGTTAGCGGGAGAGGCCTACAATGAGCAGTTCTTC,CATSELAGEAYNEQFF
-,-,TRBJ1-4,TRBV4-1,TGCGCCAGCAGCCAAGAGGGACAAACAACTAATGAAAAACTGTTTTTT,CASSQEGQTTNEKLFF
-,TRBD1,TRBJ2-2,TRBV3-1/TRBV3-2,TGTGCCAGCAGCCAAGGACGGACAGGTACCGGGGAGCTGTTTTTT,CASSQGRTGTGELFF
-,-,TRBJ2-7,TRBV5-6,TGTGCCAGCAGGTCTACAGGATCCTACGAGCAGTACTTC,CASRSTGSYEQYF
-,-,TRBJ2-2,TRBV19,TGTGCCAGTAGTATACTAGCGACTAACACCGGGGAGCTGTTTTTT,CASSILATNTGELFF
-,-,TRBJ2-4,TRBV5-1,TGCGCCAGCAGCTTGGCGGGGACAACTCAGTACTTC,CASSLAGTTQYF
-,TRBD2,TRBJ2-3,TRBV7-6,TGTGCCAGCAGCTTTAGGGCTAGCGGGAGTTCCTACTTAGGCACAGATACGCAGTATTTT,CASSFRASGSSYLGTDTQYF
-,TRBD2,TRBJ2-3,TRBV7-8,TGTGCCAGCAGCCCTAGCGGGATGTACACAGATACGCAGTATTTT,CASSPSGMYTDTQYF
-,-,TRBJ1-5,TRBV18,TGTGCCAGCTCACCCAGGGGAGACAGCAATCAGCCCCAGCATTTT,CASSPRGDSNQPQHF
many,-,TRBJ2-6,TRBV6-4,TGTGCCAGCAGTGATGCGGGGCTCCCTGGGGCCAACGTCCTGACTTTC,CASSDAGLPGANVLTF
-,TRBD1,TRBJ1-5,TRBV27,TGTGCCAGCAGTCTCAACTTCGGGACAGGGGCCCTTGACGGCAATCAGCCCCAGCATTTT,CASSLNFGTGALDGNQPQHF
-,TRBD2,TRBJ2-3,TRBV3-1/TRBV3-2,TGTGCCAGCAGCCACGGGACTAGCGGGAATCCAGATACGCAGTATTTT,CASSHGTSGNPDTQYF
-,-,TRBJ1-2,TRBV2,TGTGCCAGCAGTGAGGAGGGGACTTACACCTTC,CASSEEGTYTF
-,-,TRBJ2-7,TRBV2,TGTGCCAGCAGCCTTTTATACGAGCAGTACTTC,CASSLLYEQYF
-,-,TRBJ1-5,TRBV27,TGTGCCACCGGTCCTAGCAATCAGCCCCAGCATTTT,CATGPSNQPQHF
once,TRBD1,TRBJ1-1,TRBV5-1,TGCGCCAGCAGCCTGACAGGGCCCCAGAACACTGAAGCTTTCTTT,CASSLTGPQNTEAFF
-,TRBD1,TRBJ2-7,TRBV4-2,TGTGCCAGCAGCCAACTATCGGACAGGGGGGACGAGCAGTACTTC,CASSQLSDRGDEQYF
-,-,TRBJ2-1,TRBV10-3,TGTGCCATCAGATTTATAGGGGGGGATGAGCAGTTCTTC,CAIRFIGGDEQFF
-,TRBD2,TRBJ2-1,TRBV18,TGTGCCAGCTCTCCTACACCCGGGACTAGCGGGAGTACCAGATCTAATGAGCAGTTCTTC,CASSPTPGTSGSTRSNEQFF
-,-,TRBJ2-1,TRBV5-4,TGTGCCAGCAGCCTCAACGGGGTTTCCTACAATGAGCAGTTCTTC,CASSLNGVSYNEQFF
-,TRBD2,TRBJ2-1,TRBV7-8,TGTGCCAGCAACCGGGAGCTAGCGGTCTACAATGAGCAGTTCTTC,CASNRELAVYNEQFF
-,TRBD1,TRBJ2-5,TRBV7-9,TGTGCCAGCAGCTCGGACAGGGTGGTCAAAGAGACCCAGTACTTC,CASSSDRVVKETQYF
-,TRBD1,TRBJ1-1,TRBV30,TGTGCCTGGATCGGGACAGGGGGCCTTTTCACTGAAGCTTTCTTT,CAWIGTGGLFTEAFF
-,TRBD1,TRBJ2-2,TRBV3-1/TRBV3-2,TGTGCCAGCAGCCAGACAGGGTTCGACACCGGGGAGCTGTTTTTT,CASSQTGFDTGELFF
-,-,TRBJ2-1,TRBV5-6,TGTGCCAGCAGCTTGGCCAACAATGAGCAGTTCTTC,CASSLANNEQFF
-,TRBD1,TRBJ2-3,TRBV5-1,TGCGCCAGCAGCTTGAGTTCCCCCACAGTCGGGGACAGACACCCAAGCACAGATACGCAGTATTTT,CASSLSSPTVGDRHPSTDTQYF
-,-,TRBJ2-7,TRBV19,TGTGCCAGTAGTATTAGTCAGGGGTTTGACGAGCAGTACTTC,CASSISQGFDEQYF
-,-,TRBJ2-3,TRBV5-1,TGCGCCAGCAGCTTGGAGTACCCCCAGTGGGTTCCAGGGGGCACAGATACGCAGTATTTT,CASSLEYPQWVPGGTDTQYF
-,-,TRBJ1-4,TRBV30,TGTGCCTGGACCGACAATTTAGGTGAAAAACTGTTTTTT,CAWTDNLGEKLFF
-,-,TRBJ2-1,TRBV10-3,TGTGCCATCAGTGAGCCCCAGGCAGACAATGAGCAGTTCTTC,CAISEPQADNEQFF